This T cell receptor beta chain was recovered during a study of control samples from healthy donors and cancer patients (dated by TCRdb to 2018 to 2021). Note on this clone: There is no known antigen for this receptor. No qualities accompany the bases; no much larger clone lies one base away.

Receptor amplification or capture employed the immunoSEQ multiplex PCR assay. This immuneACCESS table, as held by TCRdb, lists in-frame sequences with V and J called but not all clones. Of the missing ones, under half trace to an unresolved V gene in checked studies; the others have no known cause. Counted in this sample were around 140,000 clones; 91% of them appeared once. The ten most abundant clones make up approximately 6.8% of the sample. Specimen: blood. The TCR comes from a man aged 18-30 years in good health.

The DNA reads as follows: TGTGCCAGCAGTGGAGGGGGCGGCTACACCTTC. It translates to CASSGGGGYTF. The sequence links TRBV6-4 to TRBJ1-2; 7 middle bases align to TRBD1. Including cysteine and phenylalanine, the CDR3 has 11 amino acids. Of all the DNA, just the CDR3 is kept, 33 bases in frame from base 1. The V end gives up 4 bases and the J end 8 bases, leaving 1 base in the junction not matched to a gene. The CDR1 and CDR2 encoded by the germline V gene are MRHNA and SNTAGT.